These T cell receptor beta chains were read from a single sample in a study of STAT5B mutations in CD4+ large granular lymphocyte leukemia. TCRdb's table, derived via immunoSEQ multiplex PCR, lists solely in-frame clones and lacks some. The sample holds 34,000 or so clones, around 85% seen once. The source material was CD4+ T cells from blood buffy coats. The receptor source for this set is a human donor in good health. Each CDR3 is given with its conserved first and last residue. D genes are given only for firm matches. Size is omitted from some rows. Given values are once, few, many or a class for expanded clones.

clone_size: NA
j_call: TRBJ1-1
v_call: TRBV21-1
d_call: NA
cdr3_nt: TGTGCCAGCGCCATAAGTAGGAGGTTGAACACTGAAGCTTTCTTT
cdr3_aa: CASAISRRLNTEAFF

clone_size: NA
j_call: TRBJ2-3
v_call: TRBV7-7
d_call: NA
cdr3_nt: TGTGCCAGCAGCTTCCAGTCAGGGGATACGCAGTATTTT
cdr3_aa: CASSFQSGDTQYF

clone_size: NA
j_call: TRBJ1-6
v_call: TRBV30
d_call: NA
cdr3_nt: TGTGCCTCCCACGGGGGGCGGTTAGGGATCTATAATTCACCCCTCCACTTT
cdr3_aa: CASHGGRLGIYNSPLHF

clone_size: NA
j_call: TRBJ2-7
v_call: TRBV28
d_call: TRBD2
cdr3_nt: TGTGCCAGCCGGGGACCCTTAGGACTAGCGGTCTACGAGCAGTACTTC
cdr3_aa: CASRGPLGLAVYEQYF

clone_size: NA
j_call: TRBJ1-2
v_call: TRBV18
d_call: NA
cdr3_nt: TGTGCCAGCTCCCCTTCGCGCGATAACTATGGCTACACCTTC
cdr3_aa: CASSPSRDNYGYTF

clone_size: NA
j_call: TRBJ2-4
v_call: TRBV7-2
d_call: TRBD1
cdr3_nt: TGTGCCAGCAGCCGCCGGGACAGGGGCGCGGGAGGCGCAAACATTCAGTACTTC
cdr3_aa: CASSRRDRGAGGANIQYF

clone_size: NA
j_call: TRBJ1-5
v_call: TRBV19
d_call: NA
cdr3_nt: TGTGCCAGTAGTATGACGTCCAGTCAGCCCCAGCATTTT
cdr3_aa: CASSMTSSQPQHF

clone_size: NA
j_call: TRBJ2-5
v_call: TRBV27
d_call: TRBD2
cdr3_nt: TGTGCCAGCAGGGCCCCGGGGACTAGCGGGAGGGCCTCAGAGACCCAGTACTTC
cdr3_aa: CASRAPGTSGRASETQYF

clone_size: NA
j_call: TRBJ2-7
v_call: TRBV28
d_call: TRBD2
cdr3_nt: TGTGCCAGCAGTTTCCCTAGCGGGAGTTTCTACGAGCAGTACTTC
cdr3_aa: CASSFPSGSFYEQYF

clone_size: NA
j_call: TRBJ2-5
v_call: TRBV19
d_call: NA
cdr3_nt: TGTGCCAGTAGTACCTTTTTCCGACCCTACAAGGAAGAGACCCAGTACTTC
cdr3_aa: CASSTFFRPYKEETQYF

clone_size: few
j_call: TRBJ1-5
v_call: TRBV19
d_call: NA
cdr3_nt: TGTGCCAGTACCGTGAGGGGGTTCGGGTTTAGCAATCAGCCCCAGCATTTT
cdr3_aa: CASTVRGFGFSNQPQHF

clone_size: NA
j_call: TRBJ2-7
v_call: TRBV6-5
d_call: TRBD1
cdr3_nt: TGTGCCAGCAGTTCCGGCTCAGGGGGCTCCTACGAGCAGTACTTC
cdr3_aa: CASSSGSGGSYEQYF

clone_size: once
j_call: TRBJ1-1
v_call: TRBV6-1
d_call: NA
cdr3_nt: TGTGCCAGCAGTGCGGGGCCCGTCACTGAAGCTTTCTTT
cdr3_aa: CASSAGPVTEAFF

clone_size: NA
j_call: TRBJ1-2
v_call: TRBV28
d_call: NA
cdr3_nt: TGTGCCAGCAGTCCAGGGGACATCTATGGCTACACCTTC
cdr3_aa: CASSPGDIYGYTF

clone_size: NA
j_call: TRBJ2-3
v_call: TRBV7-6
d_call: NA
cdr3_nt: TGTGCCAGCAGCGCGAGAGAGGCAGATACGCAGTATTTT
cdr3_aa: CASSAREADTQYF

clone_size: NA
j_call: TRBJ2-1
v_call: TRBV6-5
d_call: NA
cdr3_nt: TGTGCCAGCAGTTTTCCAGGGTCCTACAATGAGCAGTTCTTC
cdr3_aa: CASSFPGSYNEQFF

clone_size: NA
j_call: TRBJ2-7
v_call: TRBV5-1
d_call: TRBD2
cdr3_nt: TGCGCCAGCAGCTTCCTAGCGGGGGCCTACGAGCAGTACTTC
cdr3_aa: CASSFLAGAYEQYF

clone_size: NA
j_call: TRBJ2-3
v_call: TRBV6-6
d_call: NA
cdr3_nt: TGTGCCAGCACCCTGGGGGACTCCGGCACAGATACGCAGTATTTT
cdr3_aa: CASTLGDSGTDTQYF

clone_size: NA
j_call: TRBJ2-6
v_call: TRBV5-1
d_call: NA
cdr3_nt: TGCGCCAGCAGGCCGTGGGGGGCCAACGTCCTGACTTTC
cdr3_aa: CASRPWGANVLTF

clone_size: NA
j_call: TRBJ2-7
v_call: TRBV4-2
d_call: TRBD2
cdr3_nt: TGTGCCAGCAGCCCCCCGGGGAGCGGGAGCTACGAGCAGTACTTC
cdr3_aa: CASSPPGSGSYEQYF

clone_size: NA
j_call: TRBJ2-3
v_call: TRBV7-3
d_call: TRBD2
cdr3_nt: TGTGCCAGCAGCTTAACCACTAGCGTTGCAGATACGCAGTATTTT
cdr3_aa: CASSLTTSVADTQYF

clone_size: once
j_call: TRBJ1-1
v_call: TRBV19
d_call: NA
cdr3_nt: TGTGCCAGTAGTAACCCACCAGGGGCGGGAAGCACTGAAGCTTTCTTT
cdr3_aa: CASSNPPGAGSTEAFF

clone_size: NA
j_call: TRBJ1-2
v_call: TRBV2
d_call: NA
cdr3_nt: TGTGCCAGCAGTCCTCAGGGAAACTATGGCTACACCTTC
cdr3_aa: CASSPQGNYGYTF

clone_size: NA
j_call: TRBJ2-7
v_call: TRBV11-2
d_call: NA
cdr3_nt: TGTGCCAGCAGCTTAGTGGACTCCTACGAGCAGTACTTC
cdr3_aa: CASSLVDSYEQYF

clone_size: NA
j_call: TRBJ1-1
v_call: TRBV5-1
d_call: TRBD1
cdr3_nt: TGCGCCAGCAGCTGGGGGGGACAGATGAACACTGAAGCTTTCTTT
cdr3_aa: CASSWGGQMNTEAFF

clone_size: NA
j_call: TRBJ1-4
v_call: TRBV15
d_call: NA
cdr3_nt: TGTGCCACCAGCAGAGATGCCGTAAACGAAAAACTGTTTTTT
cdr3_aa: CATSRDAVNEKLFF

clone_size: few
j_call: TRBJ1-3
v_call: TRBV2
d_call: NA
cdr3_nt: TGTGCCAGCAGTGTCGACTGGGCCGGAAACACCATATATTTT
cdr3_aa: CASSVDWAGNTIYF

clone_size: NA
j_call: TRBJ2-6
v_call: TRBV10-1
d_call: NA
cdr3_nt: TGCGCCAGCTCTCGGGGCTCTGGGGCCAACGTCCTGACTTTC
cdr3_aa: CASSRGSGANVLTF

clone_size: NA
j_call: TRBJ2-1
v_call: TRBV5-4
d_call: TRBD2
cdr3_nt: TGTGCCAGCAGCCCAATGAGGGAGAGCGGGAGGGATGAGCAGTTCTTC
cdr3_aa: CASSPMRESGRDEQFF

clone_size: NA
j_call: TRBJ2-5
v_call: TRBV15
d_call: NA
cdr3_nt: TGTGCCACCAGCAGAGAATTAGGTTACCAAGAGACCCAGTACTTC
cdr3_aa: CATSRELGYQETQYF

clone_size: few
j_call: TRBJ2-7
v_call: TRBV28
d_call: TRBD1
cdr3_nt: TGTGCCAGCAGCCTAGGGACAGGCGAAACCTTC
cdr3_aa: CASSLGTGETF

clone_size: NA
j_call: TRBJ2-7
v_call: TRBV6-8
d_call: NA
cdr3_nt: TGTGCCAGCACCCCGCAACAGGGTACAGCCTACGAGCAGTACTTC
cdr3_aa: CASTPQQGTAYEQYF

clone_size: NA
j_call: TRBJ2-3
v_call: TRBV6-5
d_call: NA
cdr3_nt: TGTGCCAGCAGTTCCCCGGCAGGGGTGACAGATACGCAGTATTTT
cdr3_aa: CASSSPAGVTDTQYF

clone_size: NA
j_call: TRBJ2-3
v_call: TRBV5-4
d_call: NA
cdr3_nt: TGTGCCATCCCCACGGTGAGCGGGCCTACCAGCGGCACAGATACGCAGTATTTT
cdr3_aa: CAIPTVSGPTSGTDTQYF